This T cell receptor beta chain was identified during a study of tumor-infiltrating lymphocytes in primary liver carcinoma. Looking at the study overall: Spanning 30 to 69 years of age, the patients were men and women.

TCR beta cDNA was made from roughly 500 ng total RNA with a constant-region primer. Researchers made the TCR beta libraries by running three nested multiplex PCR rounds with slightly modified ARM-PCR. Researchers ran the first two PCR rounds for roughly 11 cycles each with TRBV1-TRBV30 forward primers and a C-beta reverse primer. Each CDR3 protein gets one entry after TCRdb re-called the multiplex PCR reads with MiXCR. The data show tens of thousands of distinct CDR3 sequences, approximately 80% seen once. Co-extraction of RNA and DNA was performed on about 20-32 mg of unsorted bulk tissue. CDR1 and CDR2 from the germline V gene are ENHRY and SYGVKD. The CDR3 has 17 residues. The V and J ends lost 7 bases and 1 base respectively, with 19 bases between them. This clonotype ranks as medium-sized.

Sequences were obtained from liver tumor tissue from sampling region 5. Subset defined: tumor region T5, tumor centre. The chain joins TRBV10-3 to TRBJ2-2, with unresolved D. The sequence derives from a man in his forties with primary liver carcinoma and hepatitis B virus infection. This CDR3 reads CAITPSPPAQNTGELFF. The DNA for the CDR3 is TGTGCCATCACCCCGAGCCCTCCGGCGCAGAACACCGGGGAGCTGTTTTTT.